This T cell receptor (beta chain) originates from a study of OX40 agonist ivuxolimab in advanced cancers. The CDR3 covers 15 residues. Trimming stripped 6 bases from V and 0 bases from J, with 12 bases between. The germline CDR1 and CDR2 sequences are ENHRY and SYGVKD. This table comes from immunoSEQ multiplex PCR, and its TCRdb copy is limited to in-frame clones, with some not included. The table lists roughly 66,000 clones, around 90% of them singletons. The origin of this receptor is an adult with an advanced solid tumor such as melanoma, head and neck, liver or kidney cancer. V is TRBV10-3 and J is TRBJ2-1, with no clear D. The starting material was CD4+ or CD8+ T cells sorted from blood, obtained in a trial of the OX40 agonist ivuxolimab. The CDR3 DNA reads TGTGCCATCAGCAAAGGCGGCGCCTCCTACAATGAGCAGTTCTTC. Its protein product is CAISKGGASYNEQFF.